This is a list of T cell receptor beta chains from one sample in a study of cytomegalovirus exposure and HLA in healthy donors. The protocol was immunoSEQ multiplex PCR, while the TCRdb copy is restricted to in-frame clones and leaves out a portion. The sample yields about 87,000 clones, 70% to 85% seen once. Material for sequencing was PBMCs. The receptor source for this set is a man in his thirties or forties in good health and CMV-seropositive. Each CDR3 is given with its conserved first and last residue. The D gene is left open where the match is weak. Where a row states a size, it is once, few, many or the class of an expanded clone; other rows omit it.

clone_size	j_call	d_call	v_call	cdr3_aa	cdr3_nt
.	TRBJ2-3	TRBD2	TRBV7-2	CASSFTSGVGSTDTQYF	TGTGCCAGCAGCTTTACTAGCGGAGTGGGTAGCACAGATACGCAGTATTTT
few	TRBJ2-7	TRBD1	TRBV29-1	CSVTDRRYEQYF	TGCAGCGTGACGGACAGGAGATACGAGCAGTACTTC
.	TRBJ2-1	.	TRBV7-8	CASSFRDEQFF	TGTGCCAGCAGCTTCAGGGATGAGCAGTTCTTC
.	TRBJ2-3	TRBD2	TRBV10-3	CAIRGSGGGDTQYF	TGTGCCATCAGGGGTAGCGGGGGGGGAGATACGCAGTATTTT
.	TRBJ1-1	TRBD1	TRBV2	CAGTTGATEAFF	TGTGCCGGTACCACAGGGGCCACTGAAGCTTTCTTT
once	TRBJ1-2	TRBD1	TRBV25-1	CASSEYQGVYGYTF	TGTGCCAGCAGTGAATATCAGGGGGTCTATGGCTACACCTTC
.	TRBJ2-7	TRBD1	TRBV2	CASTGTVGLYEQYF	TGTGCCAGCACTGGGACAGTGGGGCTCTACGAGCAGTACTTC
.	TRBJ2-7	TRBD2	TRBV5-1	CASSLGTSGREQYF	TGCGCCAGCAGCCTAGGGACTAGCGGACGCGAGCAGTACTTC
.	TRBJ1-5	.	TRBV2	CASSETGLNQPQHF	TGTGCCAGCAGTGAAACAGGCCTCAATCAGCCCCAGCATTTT
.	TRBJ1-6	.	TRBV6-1	CASSEPGTLRGPLHF	TGTGCCAGCAGTGAACCCGGGACTCTAAGGGGACCCCTCCACTTT
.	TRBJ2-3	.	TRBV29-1	CSVDAAGTDTQYF	TGCAGCGTTGACGCCGCGGGCACAGATACGCAGTATTTT
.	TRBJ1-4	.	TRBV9	CASSLNQGNEKLFF	TGTGCCAGCAGCCTAAATCAGGGTAATGAAAAACTGTTTTTT
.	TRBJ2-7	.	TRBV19	CASSFGRYYEQYF	TGTGCCAGTAGTTTTGGCAGGTACTACGAGCAGTACTTC
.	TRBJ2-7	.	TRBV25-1	CASSPFRGGEQYF	TGTGCCAGCAGTCCTTTCCGAGGGGGCGAGCAGTACTTC
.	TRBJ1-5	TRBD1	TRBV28	CASSLWDRENQPQHF	TGTGCCAGCAGTCTATGGGACAGGGAAAATCAGCCCCAGCATTTT
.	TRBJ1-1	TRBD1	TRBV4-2	CASSPGTGLTEAFF	TGTGCCAGCAGCCCGGGGACAGGCTTAACTGAAGCTTTCTTT
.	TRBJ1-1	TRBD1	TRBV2	CASPGGQGDAEAFF	TGTGCCAGCCCAGGGGGACAGGGGGACGCTGAAGCTTTCTTT